These T cell receptor beta chains were read from a single sample in a study of regulatory T cells in long-lasting Graves disease. TCRdb re-called the multiplex PCR reads with MiXCR, one entry per CDR3 protein. The sample lists around 480,000 distinct CDR3 sequences; approximately 16% were seen once. The same data also went into a second study, on T cells in Graves' hyperthyroidism and ophthalmopathy.

Source: peripheral blood mononuclear cells (PBMCs), taken at new diagnosis, from a patient treated with antithyroid drugs. All receptors derive from a woman aged 35 to 60 with Graves disease. Both conserved end residues are part of each CDR3. The D gene is left open where the match is weak. Not all rows give a size; the values are once, few, many and, for expanded clones, a class.

CDR3nt: TGTGCCAGCAGCAAAGCAGCTTCTAATTCACCCCTCCACTTT
CDR3aa: CASSKAASNSPLHF
j_gene: TRBJ1-6
d_gene: -
v_gene: TRBV12-3/TRBV12-4
abundance: -

CDR3nt: TGCAGTGTGGGTCGTAGCACAGATACGCAGTATTTT
CDR3aa: CSVGRSTDTQYF
j_gene: TRBJ2-3
d_gene: -
v_gene: TRBV20-1
abundance: many

CDR3nt: TGTGCCAGTAGTAAACGTAGCCTGGCTAACTATGACTACACCTTC
CDR3aa: CASSKRSLANYDYTF
j_gene: TRBJ1-2
d_gene: -
v_gene: TRBV19
abundance: few

CDR3nt: TGTGCCAGCAGTTTATCGGTCGGGTTCGCCTATGGCTACACCTTC
CDR3aa: CASSLSVGFAYGYTF
j_gene: TRBJ1-2
d_gene: -
v_gene: TRBV27
abundance: many

CDR3nt: TGTGCCAGCAGTTTAGGGGGACAAGGTGAGCAGTTCTTC
CDR3aa: CASSLGGQGEQFF
j_gene: TRBJ2-1
d_gene: -
v_gene: TRBV28
abundance: many

CDR3nt: TGTGCCAGCAGTCCCGATCTATGGGCTGAAGCTTTCTTT
CDR3aa: CASSPDLWAEAFF
j_gene: TRBJ1-1
d_gene: -
v_gene: TRBV6-1
abundance: many

CDR3nt: TGTGCCAGCAGGGAGGACAGGGGTCGGAATGAGCAGTTCTTC
CDR3aa: CASREDRGRNEQFF
j_gene: TRBJ2-1
d_gene: TRBD1
v_gene: TRBV2
abundance: many

CDR3nt: TGTGCCAGCAGTGAAGCGATCGGGGGAAGTAACGAGCAGTACTTC
CDR3aa: CASSEAIGGSNEQYF
j_gene: TRBJ2-7
d_gene: -
v_gene: TRBV6-1
abundance: many

CDR3nt: TGTGCCAGCACCGCGGGGGTCTACAATGAGCAGTTCTTC
CDR3aa: CASTAGVYNEQFF
j_gene: TRBJ2-1
d_gene: TRBD2
v_gene: TRBV2
abundance: few

CDR3nt: TGTGCCAGCAGCGTAAGCAGGGGCGGGGAGACCCAGTACTTC
CDR3aa: CASSVSRGGETQYF
j_gene: TRBJ2-5
d_gene: -
v_gene: TRBV9
abundance: many

CDR3nt: TGCGCCAGCAGCCAAGAAGGGGGGAGGGATTCACCCCTCCACTTT
CDR3aa: CASSQEGGRDSPLHF
j_gene: TRBJ1-6
d_gene: -
v_gene: TRBV4-1
abundance: -

CDR3nt: TGTGCCTGGAGCGCGGGTCGGGACAGGGTTTCACCCCTCCACTTT
CDR3aa: CAWSAGRDRVSPLHF
j_gene: TRBJ1-6
d_gene: TRBD1
v_gene: TRBV30
abundance: few

CDR3nt: TGTGCCAGCAGCTTAGGACAGGGACGCTACACCTTC
CDR3aa: CASSLGQGRYTF
j_gene: TRBJ1-2
d_gene: -
v_gene: TRBV13
abundance: few

CDR3nt: TGTGCCAGTACGACGGTCGGCGAAGCTTTCTTT
CDR3aa: CASTTVGEAFF
j_gene: TRBJ1-1
d_gene: -
v_gene: TRBV19
abundance: few

CDR3nt: TGTGCCAGCAGCTCCGGAGGAGCCTGGGGCGGGAGCTACGAGCAGTACTTC
CDR3aa: CASSSGGAWGGSYEQYF
j_gene: TRBJ2-7
d_gene: TRBD2
v_gene: TRBV7-8
abundance: -

CDR3nt: TGTGCCAGCAGCTTAGTAGCTGCCGGGGACGAGCAGTACTTC
CDR3aa: CASSLVAAGDEQYF
j_gene: TRBJ2-7
d_gene: -
v_gene: TRBV7-6
abundance: few

CDR3nt: TGCGCCAGCAGTGAGAAGATTGTGGACTACAATGAGCAGTTCTTC
CDR3aa: CASSEKIVDYNEQFF
j_gene: TRBJ2-1
d_gene: -
v_gene: TRBV10-1
abundance: -

CDR3nt: TGTGCCAGCACTCATATTAGGGGTGGAGACACCGGGGAGCTGTTTTTT
CDR3aa: CASTHIRGGDTGELFF
j_gene: TRBJ2-2
d_gene: -
v_gene: TRBV5-4
abundance: many

CDR3nt: TGTGCCAGCAGCTTAAACTCTTGGATGGCGGGCGAGCAGTACTTC
CDR3aa: CASSLNSWMAGEQYF
j_gene: TRBJ2-7
d_gene: -
v_gene: TRBV11-2
abundance: many

CDR3nt: TGTGCCAGCAGCTTAGAGCGCAGGGTGGAGACCCAGTACTTC
CDR3aa: CASSLERRVETQYF
j_gene: TRBJ2-5
d_gene: -
v_gene: TRBV11-2
abundance: many

CDR3nt: TGTGCCAGCAGTGAGAACTCGGATGGTGGCTACACCTTC
CDR3aa: CASSENSDGGYTF
j_gene: TRBJ1-2
d_gene: -
v_gene: TRBV6-1
abundance: -

CDR3nt: TGTGCCAGCAGCCACGGACAGGGGAGGTACGAGCAGTACTTC
CDR3aa: CASSHGQGRYEQYF
j_gene: TRBJ2-7
d_gene: TRBD1
v_gene: TRBV6-1
abundance: few

CDR3nt: TGTGCCAGCAGTCTGGGTCTGATGAACACTGAAGCTTTCTTT
CDR3aa: CASSLGLMNTEAFF
j_gene: TRBJ1-1
d_gene: -
v_gene: TRBV12-3/TRBV12-4
abundance: many

CDR3nt: TGTGCCAGCAGCCAAGATACCAGTCTCTATGGCTACACCTTC
CDR3aa: CASSQDTSLYGYTF
j_gene: TRBJ1-2
d_gene: -
v_gene: TRBV4-2
abundance: -

CDR3nt: TGCGCCAGCAGTGAGGGCAGGGAGGCGACTGAAGCTTTCTTT
CDR3aa: CASSEGREATEAFF
j_gene: TRBJ1-1
d_gene: -
v_gene: TRBV10-2
abundance: few

CDR3nt: TGTGCCAGTAGTAGCAGGGTTTTCACAGATACGCAGTATTTT
CDR3aa: CASSSRVFTDTQYF
j_gene: TRBJ2-3
d_gene: -
v_gene: TRBV19
abundance: few

CDR3nt: TGTGCCAGCAGCTCCCGGGACACTTTGTCATACGAGCAGTACTTC
CDR3aa: CASSSRDTLSYEQYF
j_gene: TRBJ2-7
d_gene: -
v_gene: TRBV7-2
abundance: few

CDR3nt: TGTGCCAGCAGTTATCCTCCTAACAGGGGCTCTGGAAACACCATATATTTT
CDR3aa: CASSYPPNRGSGNTIYF
j_gene: TRBJ1-3
d_gene: TRBD1
v_gene: TRBV12-3/TRBV12-4
abundance: few

CDR3nt: TGCGCCAGCAGCACACAGGGGGATAACTATGGCTACACCTTC
CDR3aa: CASSTQGDNYGYTF
j_gene: TRBJ1-2
d_gene: TRBD1
v_gene: TRBV5-1
abundance: -

CDR3nt: TGCGCCAGCAGCTTGGCCGGGACACTTCGGACTACAGAGCAGTACTTC
CDR3aa: CASSLAGTLRTTEQYF
j_gene: TRBJ2-7
d_gene: -
v_gene: TRBV5-1
abundance: -

CDR3nt: TGTGCCAGCGCCAGGGAGGGAAATGGCTACACCTTC
CDR3aa: CASAREGNGYTF
j_gene: TRBJ1-2
d_gene: -
v_gene: TRBV27
abundance: many

CDR3nt: TGTGCCAGCAGCGGACCCAACACCGGGGAGCTGTTTTTT
CDR3aa: CASSGPNTGELFF
j_gene: TRBJ2-2
d_gene: -
v_gene: TRBV11-2
abundance: many

CDR3nt: TGTACCACCAGTGAGGGCACCTCTGGGGCCAACGTCCTGACTTTC
CDR3aa: CTTSEGTSGANVLTF
j_gene: TRBJ2-6
d_gene: -
v_gene: TRBV24-1
abundance: -

CDR3nt: TGTGCCAGCACCCAACCTACAGCGAACACTGAAGCTTTCTTT
CDR3aa: CASTQPTANTEAFF
j_gene: TRBJ1-1
d_gene: -
v_gene: TRBV7-9
abundance: -